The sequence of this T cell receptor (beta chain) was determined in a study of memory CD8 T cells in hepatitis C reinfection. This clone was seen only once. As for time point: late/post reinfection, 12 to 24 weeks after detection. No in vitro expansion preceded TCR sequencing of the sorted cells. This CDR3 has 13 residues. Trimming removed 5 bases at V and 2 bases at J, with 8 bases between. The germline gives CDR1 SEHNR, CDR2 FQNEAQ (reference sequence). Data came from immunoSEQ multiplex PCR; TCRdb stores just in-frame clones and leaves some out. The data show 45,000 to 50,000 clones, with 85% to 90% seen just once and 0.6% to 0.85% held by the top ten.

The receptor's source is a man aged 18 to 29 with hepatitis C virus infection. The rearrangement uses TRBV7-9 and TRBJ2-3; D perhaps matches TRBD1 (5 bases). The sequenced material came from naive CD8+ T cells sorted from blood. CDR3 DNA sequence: TGTGCCAGCAGCCCCAGGGACACAGATACGCAGTATTTT. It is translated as CASSPRDTDTQYF.